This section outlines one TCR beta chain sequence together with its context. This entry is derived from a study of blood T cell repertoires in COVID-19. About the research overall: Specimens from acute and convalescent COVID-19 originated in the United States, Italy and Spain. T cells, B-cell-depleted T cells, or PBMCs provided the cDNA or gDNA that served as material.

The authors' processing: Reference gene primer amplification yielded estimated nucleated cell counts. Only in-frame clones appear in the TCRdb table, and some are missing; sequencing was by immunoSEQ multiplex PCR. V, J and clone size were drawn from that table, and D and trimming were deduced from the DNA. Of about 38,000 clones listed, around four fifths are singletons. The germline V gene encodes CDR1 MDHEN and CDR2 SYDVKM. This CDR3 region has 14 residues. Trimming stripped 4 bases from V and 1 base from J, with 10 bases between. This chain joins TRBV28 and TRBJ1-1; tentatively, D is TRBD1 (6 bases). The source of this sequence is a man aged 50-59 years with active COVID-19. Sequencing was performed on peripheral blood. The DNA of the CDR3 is TGTGCCAGCAGTTACAGGGCCAAGAACACTGAAGCTTTCTTT. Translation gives CASSYRAKNTEAFF. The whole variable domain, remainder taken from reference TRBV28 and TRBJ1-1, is DVKVTQSSRYLVKRTGEKVFLECVQDMDHENMFWYRQDPGLGLRLIYFSYDVKMKEKGDIPEGYSVSREKKERFSLILESASTNQTSMYLCASSYRAKNTEAFFGQGTRLTVV.